The clone carrying this TCR beta chain was detected only a few times. Antigen specificity is unknown. The data derive from a study of type 1 and type 2 diabetes patients. General study results and limits: Age and gender were not matched between study groups.

Anyone with other autoimmune disease or infection in the prior four weeks was excluded. Amplification started from genomic DNA. Amplification of the beta chain CDR3 used 30 forward and 13 reverse multiplex primers. TCRdb independently ran MiXCR on the multiplex PCR reads; one entry per CDR3 protein. This sample has 280,000 or so distinct CDR3 sequences, with 47% found just once. The receptor comes from a young man with type 2 diabetes. The sample was peripheral blood mononuclear cells (PBMCs).

Written as DNA, the CDR3 is TGTGCCAGCAGCGGCGGCGGCGACTACGAGCAGTACTTC. This encodes CASSGGGDYEQYF. This chain uses TRBV7-8 with TRBJ2-7; D not resolved. Germline V CDR1 and CDR2: SGHVS, FQNEAQ. CDR3 length: 13 amino acids. The germline V and J ends were trimmed by 5 bases and 3 bases, with 11 bases remaining between them.